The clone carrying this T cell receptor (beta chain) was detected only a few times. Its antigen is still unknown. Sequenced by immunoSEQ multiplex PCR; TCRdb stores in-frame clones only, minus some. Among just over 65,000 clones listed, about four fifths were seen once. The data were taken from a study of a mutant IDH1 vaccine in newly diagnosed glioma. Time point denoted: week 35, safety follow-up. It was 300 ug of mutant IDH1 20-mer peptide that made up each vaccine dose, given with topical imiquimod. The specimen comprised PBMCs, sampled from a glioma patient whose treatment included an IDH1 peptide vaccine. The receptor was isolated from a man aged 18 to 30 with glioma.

Here the CDR3 reads CASSDRTSGYNEQFF. The CDR3 DNA sequence: TGTGCCAGCAGTGACCGGACTAGCGGTTACAATGAGCAGTTCTTC. This chain connects TRBV6-4 to TRBJ2-1; 10 bases are shared with TRBD2. The V gene's germline CDR1 is MRHNA and CDR2 SNTAGT. Losses at the gene ends were 2 bases for V and 4 bases for J; bases not matched to a gene: 2. The CDR3 is made up of 15 amino acids.